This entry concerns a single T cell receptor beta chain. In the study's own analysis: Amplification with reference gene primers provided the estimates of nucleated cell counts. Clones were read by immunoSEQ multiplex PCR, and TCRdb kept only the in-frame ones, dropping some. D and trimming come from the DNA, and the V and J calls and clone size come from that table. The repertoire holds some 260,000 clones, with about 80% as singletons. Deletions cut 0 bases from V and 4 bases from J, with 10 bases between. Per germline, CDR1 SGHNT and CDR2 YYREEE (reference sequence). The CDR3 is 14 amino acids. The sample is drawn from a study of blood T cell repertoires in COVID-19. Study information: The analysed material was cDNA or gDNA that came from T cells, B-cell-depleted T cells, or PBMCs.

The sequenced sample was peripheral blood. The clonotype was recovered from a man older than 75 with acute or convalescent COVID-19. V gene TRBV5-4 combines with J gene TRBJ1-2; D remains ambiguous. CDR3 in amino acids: CASSLGGNRYGYTF. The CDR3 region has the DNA TGTGCCAGCAGCTTGGGCGGGAACCGCTATGGCTACACCTTC.